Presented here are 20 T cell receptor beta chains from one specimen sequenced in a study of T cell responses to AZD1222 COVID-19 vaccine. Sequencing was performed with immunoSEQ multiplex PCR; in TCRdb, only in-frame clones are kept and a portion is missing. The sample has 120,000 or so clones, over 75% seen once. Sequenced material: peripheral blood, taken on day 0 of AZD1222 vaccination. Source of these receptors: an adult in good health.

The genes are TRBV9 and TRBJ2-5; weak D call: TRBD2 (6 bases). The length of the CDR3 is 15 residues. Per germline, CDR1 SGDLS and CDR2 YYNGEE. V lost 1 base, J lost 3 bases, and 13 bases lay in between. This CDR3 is CASSVTAGRKETQYF. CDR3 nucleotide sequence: TGTGCCAGCAGCGTAACGGCGGGGAGAAAAGAGACCCAGTACTTC.

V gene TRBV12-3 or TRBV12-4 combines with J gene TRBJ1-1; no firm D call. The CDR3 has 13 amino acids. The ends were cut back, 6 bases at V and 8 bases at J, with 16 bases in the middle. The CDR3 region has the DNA TGTGCCAGCAGCTCGGGCCCAAGCCTCGAAGCTTTCTTT. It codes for CASSSGPSLEAFF.

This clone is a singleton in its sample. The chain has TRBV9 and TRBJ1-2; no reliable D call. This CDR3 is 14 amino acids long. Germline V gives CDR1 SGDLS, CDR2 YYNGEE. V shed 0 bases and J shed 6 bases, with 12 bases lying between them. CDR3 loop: CASSVDARADGYTF. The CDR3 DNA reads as TGTGCCAGCAGCGTAGATGCAAGAGCGGATGGCTACACCTTC.

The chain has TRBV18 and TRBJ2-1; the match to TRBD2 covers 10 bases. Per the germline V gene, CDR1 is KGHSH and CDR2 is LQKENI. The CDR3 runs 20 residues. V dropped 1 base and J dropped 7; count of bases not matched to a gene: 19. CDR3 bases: TGTGCCAGCTCACCACGAACTGGCAACGTCCGGCTAGCGGGAGCTAATGAGCAGTTCTTC. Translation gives CASSPRTGNVRLAGANEQFF.

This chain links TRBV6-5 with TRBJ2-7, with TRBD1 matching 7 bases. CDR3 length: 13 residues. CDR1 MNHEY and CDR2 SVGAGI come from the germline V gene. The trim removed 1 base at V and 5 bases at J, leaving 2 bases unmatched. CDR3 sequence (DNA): TGTGCCAGCAGTTACTACAGGGGCCACGAGCAGTACTTC. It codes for CASSYYRGHEQYF.

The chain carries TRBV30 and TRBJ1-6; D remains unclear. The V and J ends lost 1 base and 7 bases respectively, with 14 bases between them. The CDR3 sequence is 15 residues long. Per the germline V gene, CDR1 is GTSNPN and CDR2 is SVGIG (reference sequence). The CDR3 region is CAWSGAVWPNSPLHF. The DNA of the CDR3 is TGTGCCTGGAGTGGAGCGGTCTGGCCAAATTCACCCCTCCACTTT.

CDR3 nucleotides: TGTGCCTTGACAGGGTGGGTGAACACTGAAGCTTTCTTT. It specifies CALTGWVNTEAFF. The V gene is TRBV30, the J gene TRBJ1-1; 7 bases match TRBD1. CDR3 size: 13 residues. The germline gives CDR1 GTSNPN, CDR2 SVGIG (reference sequence). J gave up 0 bases and V 7 bases, and 5 bases lay outside the gene matches.

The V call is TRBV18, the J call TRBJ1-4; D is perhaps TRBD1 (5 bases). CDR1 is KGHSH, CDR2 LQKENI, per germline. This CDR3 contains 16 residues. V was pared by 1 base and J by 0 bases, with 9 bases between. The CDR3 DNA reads TGTGCCAGCTCACCACTGGGGGTTTCAACTAATGAAAAACTGTTTTTT. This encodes CASSPLGVSTNEKLFF.

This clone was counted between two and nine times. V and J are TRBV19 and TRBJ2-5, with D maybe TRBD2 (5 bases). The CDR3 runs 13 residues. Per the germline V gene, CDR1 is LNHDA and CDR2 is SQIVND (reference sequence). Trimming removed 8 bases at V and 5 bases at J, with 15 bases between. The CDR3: CASGRTVGETQYF. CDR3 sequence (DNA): TGTGCCAGTGGGAGAACGGTGGGCGAGACCCAGTACTTC. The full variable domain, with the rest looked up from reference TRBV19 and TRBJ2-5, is DGGITQSPKYLFRKEGQNVTLSCEQNLNHDAMYWYRQDPGQGLRLIYYSQIVNDFQKGDIAEGYSVSREKKESFPLTVTSAQKNPTAFYLCASGRTVGETQYFGPGTRLLVL.

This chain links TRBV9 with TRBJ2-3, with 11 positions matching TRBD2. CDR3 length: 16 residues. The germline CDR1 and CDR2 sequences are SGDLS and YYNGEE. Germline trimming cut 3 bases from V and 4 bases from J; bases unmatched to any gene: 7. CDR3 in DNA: TGTGCCAGCAGCGCCCCGACTAGCGGGGCGGCAGATACGCAGTATTTT. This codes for CASSAPTSGAADTQYF.

Here the CDR3 DNA reads TGTGCCAGCTCACCCGACAGGGGGCCATATGAGACCCAGTACTTC. Protein: CASSPDRGPYETQYF. The chain employs TRBV18 and TRBJ2-5; TRBD1 matches at 10 bases. CDR1 is KGHSH and CDR2 is LQKENI in the germline V gene. CDR3 length equals 15 residues. Trimming at V came to 3 bases and at J to 5 bases, leaving 6 bases not matched to a gene.

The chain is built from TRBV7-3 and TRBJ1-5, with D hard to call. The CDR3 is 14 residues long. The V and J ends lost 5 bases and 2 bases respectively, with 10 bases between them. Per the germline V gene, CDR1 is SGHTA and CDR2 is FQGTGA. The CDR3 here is CASSPQGGNQPQHF. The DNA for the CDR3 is TGTGCCAGCAGCCCGCAAGGCGGCAATCAGCCCCAGCATTTT.

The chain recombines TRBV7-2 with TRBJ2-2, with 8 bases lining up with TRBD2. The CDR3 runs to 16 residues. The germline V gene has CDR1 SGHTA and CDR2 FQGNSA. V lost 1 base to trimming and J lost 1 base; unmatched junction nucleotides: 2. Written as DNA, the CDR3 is TGTGCCAGCAGCTTAGTTGCGGGGGGGAACACCGGGGAGCTGTTTTTT. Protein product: CASSLVAGGNTGELFF.

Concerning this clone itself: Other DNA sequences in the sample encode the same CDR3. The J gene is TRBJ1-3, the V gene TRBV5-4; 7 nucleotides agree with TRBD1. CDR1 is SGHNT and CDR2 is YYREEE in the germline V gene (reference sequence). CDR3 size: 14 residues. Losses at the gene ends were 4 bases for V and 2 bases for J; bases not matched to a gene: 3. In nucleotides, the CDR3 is TGTGCCAGCAGCCCCGGGACAGCTGGAAACACCATATATTTT. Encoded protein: CASSPGTAGNTIYF.

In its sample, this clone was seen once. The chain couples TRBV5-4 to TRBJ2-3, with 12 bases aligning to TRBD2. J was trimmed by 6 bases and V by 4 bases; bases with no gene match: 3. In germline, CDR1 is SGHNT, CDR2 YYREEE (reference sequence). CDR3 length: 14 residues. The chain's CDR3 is CASSRTSGADTQYF. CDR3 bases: TGTGCCAGCAGCCGGACTAGCGGGGCCGATACGCAGTATTTT.

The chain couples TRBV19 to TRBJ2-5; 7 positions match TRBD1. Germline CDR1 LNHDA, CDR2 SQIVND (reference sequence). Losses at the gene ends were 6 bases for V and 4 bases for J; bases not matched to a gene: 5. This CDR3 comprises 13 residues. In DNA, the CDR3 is TGTGCCAGTAGGAACACAGGGGTAGAGACCCAGTACTTC. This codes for CASRNTGVETQYF.

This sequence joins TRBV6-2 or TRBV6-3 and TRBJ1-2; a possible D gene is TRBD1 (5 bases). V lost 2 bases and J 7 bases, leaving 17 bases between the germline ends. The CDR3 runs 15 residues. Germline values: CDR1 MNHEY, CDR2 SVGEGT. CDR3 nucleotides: TGTGCCAGCAGTTACGCTACAGGCACCTACGGTGGCTACACCTTC. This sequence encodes CASSYATGTYGGYTF.

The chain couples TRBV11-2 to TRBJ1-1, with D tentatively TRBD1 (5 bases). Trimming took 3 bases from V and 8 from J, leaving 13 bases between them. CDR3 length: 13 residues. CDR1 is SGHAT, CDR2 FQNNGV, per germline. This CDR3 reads CASSFTGTDEAFF. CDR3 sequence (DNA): TGTGCCAGCAGCTTTACCGGGACCGACGAAGCTTTCTTT.

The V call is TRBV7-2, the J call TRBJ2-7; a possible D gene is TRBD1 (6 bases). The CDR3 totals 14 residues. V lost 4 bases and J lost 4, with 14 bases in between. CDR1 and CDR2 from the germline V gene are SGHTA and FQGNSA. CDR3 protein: CASSSGHLTYEQYF. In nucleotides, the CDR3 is TGTGCCAGCAGCTCGGGACATCTGACATACGAGCAGTACTTC.

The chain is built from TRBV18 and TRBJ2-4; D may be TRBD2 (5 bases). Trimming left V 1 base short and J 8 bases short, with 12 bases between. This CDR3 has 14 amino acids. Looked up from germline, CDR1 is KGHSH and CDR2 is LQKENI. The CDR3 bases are TGTGCCAGCTCACCACGGAGGAGAGAGGACATTCAGTACTTC. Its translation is CASSPRRREDIQYF.